The clone carrying this T cell receptor beta chain was counted a single time. Assay: immunoSEQ multiplex PCR; the TCRdb copy retains only in-frame clones and omits some. This sample carries under 35,000 clones, around 90% of them seen once, and the ten largest clones take around 0.67%. The sample originates from a study of T cell changes during pregnancy in multiple sclerosis. Germline CDR1 reads SGHTA; CDR2 reads FQGNSA. The CDR3 is 13 amino acids. Germline trimming cut 4 bases from V and 8 bases from J; bases unmatched to any gene: 6. This TCR came from a female donor with multiple sclerosis, enrolled in a pregnancy study. The source material was CD4+ T cells from peripheral blood mononuclear cells, sampled in the first trimester of pregnancy. The chain has TRBV7-2 and TRBJ1-2; 8 bases match TRBD1. The CDR3 DNA is TGTGCCAGCAGCTCCCGGGACAGGAGGGGCTACACCTTC. Protein sequence: CASSSRDRRGYTF.